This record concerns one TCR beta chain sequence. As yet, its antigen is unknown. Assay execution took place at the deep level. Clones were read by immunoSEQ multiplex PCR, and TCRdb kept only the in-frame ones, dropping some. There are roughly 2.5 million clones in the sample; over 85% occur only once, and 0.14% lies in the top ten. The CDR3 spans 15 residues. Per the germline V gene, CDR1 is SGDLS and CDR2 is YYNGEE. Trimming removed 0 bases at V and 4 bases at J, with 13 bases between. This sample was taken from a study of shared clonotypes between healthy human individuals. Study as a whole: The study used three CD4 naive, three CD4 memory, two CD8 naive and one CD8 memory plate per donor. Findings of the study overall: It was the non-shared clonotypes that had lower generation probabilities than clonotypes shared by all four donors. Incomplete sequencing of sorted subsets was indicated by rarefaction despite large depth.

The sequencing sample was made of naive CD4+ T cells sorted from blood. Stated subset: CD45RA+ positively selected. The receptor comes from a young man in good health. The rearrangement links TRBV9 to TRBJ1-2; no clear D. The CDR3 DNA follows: TGTGCCAGCAGCGTAGTTTCGGGATCTAGCTATGGCTACACCTTC. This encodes CASSVVSGSSYGYTF. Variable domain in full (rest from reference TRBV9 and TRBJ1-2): DSGVTQTPKHLITATGQRVTLRCSPRSGDLSVYWYQQSLDQGLQFLIQYYNGEERAKGNILERFSAQQFPDLHSELNLSSLELGDSALYFCASSVVSGSSYGYTFGSGTRLTVV.